Following are 29 T cell receptor beta chains from one sample sequenced in a study of CD8+ T cells in alopecia areata (dated by TCRdb to the late 2010s). Library prep was done by the immunoSEQ multiplex PCR assay. RNA was extracted from all samples and reverse transcribed into cDNA as template for TCR sequencing. As stored in TCRdb, this immuneACCESS dataset retains in-frame rearrangements with V and J assigned. A fraction of the clones does not appear; measured against another copy, unresolved V genes explain less than half of the discrepancy, and the remainder lacks a known reason. The sample yields 110,000 or so clones; roughly three fifths were counted once. The ten largest clones add up to about 3.3% of the sample. The label giving this sample's time point can be read as: around 22 weeks on oral tofacitinib. Sample treatment or condition, as interpreted from the label and publication: oral pan-JAK inhibitor, 5-10 mg twice daily.

The sample was CD4+ T cells sorted from blood, taken at week 24, from a patient treated with tofacitinib. The source is a human donor with alopecia areata.

This clone was recorded a few times. The V gene is TRBV7-2, the J gene TRBJ2-3; 13 bases match TRBD2. Germline V gene data show CDR1 as SGHTA and CDR2 as FQGNSA. The CDR3 is 16 amino acids. The V gene end was trimmed by 4 bases and the J gene end by 6 bases; junction bases not matched to a gene: 7. The CDR3 bases are TGTGCCAGCAGCTCCAGGACTAGCGGGGGTAGGGATACGCAGTATTTT. Protein sequence: CASSSRTSGGRDTQYF. Based on the CDR3 plus reference TRBV7-2 and TRBJ2-3, the full variable domain is GAGVSQSPSNKVTEKGKDVELRCDPISGHTALYWYRQSLGQGLEFLIYFQGNSAPDKSGLPSDRFSAERTGGSVSTLTIQRTQQEDSAVYLCASSSRTSGGRDTQYFGPGTRLTVL.

The CDR3 DNA is TGTGCCTCTTTAGATGATACAGTAAATTCACCCCTCCACTTT. Translating gives CASLDDTVNSPLHF. V is TRBV7-9 and J is TRBJ1-6; D not resolved. Trimming cost V 11 bases and J 7 bases, with 18 bases left between them. The V gene's germline CDR1 is SEHNR and CDR2 FQNEAQ (reference sequence). CDR3 size: 14 residues.

This chain uses TRBV5-1 with TRBJ2-3; D ambiguous. The CDR3 runs 12 residues. CDR1 and CDR2 from the germline V gene are SGHRS and YFSETQ. The V end was cut by 3 bases, the J end by 6 bases, with 8 bases between. In DNA, the CDR3 is TGCGCCAGCAGCTCCCCCGGGGATACGCAGTATTTT. Protein: CASSSPGDTQYF.

The rearrangement uses TRBV2 and TRBJ2-7, with D possibly matching TRBD1 (5 bases). The ends were cut back, 4 bases at V and 7 bases at J, with 14 bases in the middle. CDR1 is SNHLY, CDR2 FYNNEI, per germline. CDR3 length: 13 amino acids. The CDR3 loop is CASSVDRLEEQYF. As DNA, the CDR3 is TGTGCCAGCAGTGTCGACAGACTGGAGGAGCAGTACTTC.

This clone appeared a few times. The chain couples TRBV7-6 to TRBJ2-2; the D gene is possibly TRBD1 (6 bases). V lost 0 bases, J lost 5 bases, and 16 bases lay in between. The germline V gene encodes CDR1 SGHVS and CDR2 FNYEAQ. The CDR3 is 17 residues long. CDR3 sequence: CASSLAVQGLLTGELFF. The CDR3, as DNA: TGTGCCAGCAGCTTAGCGGTACAGGGCCTACTTACCGGGGAGCTGTTTTTT.

V and J are TRBV28 and TRBJ2-5; D may be TRBD1 (6 bases). From germline, CDR1 is MDHEN and CDR2 SYDVKM. Between the trimmed V and J ends, which lost 6 bases and 5 bases, there was a span of 16 bases. The CDR3 contains 14 residues. CDR3 nucleotides: TGTGCCAGCAGCCCAGGACAGCCGGGGGAGACCCAGTACTTC. Translated, it gives CASSPGQPGETQYF.

Concerning this clone: The sample contains more than one DNA sequence encoding this CDR3. The chain joins TRBV5-1 to TRBJ2-5, with a weak D call TRBD2 (6 bases). V was clipped by 0 bases and J by 5 bases, with 8 bases between them. The CDR3 has 13 amino acids. CDR1 and CDR2 from the germline V gene are SGHRS and YFSETQ. This CDR3 is CASSLGGGETQYF. The CDR3, as DNA: TGCGCCAGCAGCTTGGGCGGAGGGGAGACCCAGTACTTC.

V usage is TRBV7-3 and J usage is TRBJ2-1, with D tentatively TRBD2 (6 bases). Trimming removed 2 bases at V and 5 bases at J, with 13 bases between. The germline V gene encodes CDR1 SGHTA and CDR2 FQGTGA. This CDR3 contains 15 residues. The chain's CDR3 is CASSLGGKSDNEQFF. DNA of the CDR3: TGTGCCAGCAGCTTAGGGGGGAAATCGGACAATGAGCAGTTCTTC. Full variable domain (remainder filled in from reference TRBV7-3 and TRBJ2-1): GAGVSQTPSNKVTEKGKYVELRCDPISGHTALYWYRQSLGQGPEFLIYFQGTGAADDSGLPNDRFFAVRPEGSVSTLKIQRTERGDSAVYLCASSLGGKSDNEQFFGPGTRLTVL.

The rearrangement uses TRBV7-2 and TRBJ2-3; D gene unclear. This CDR3 has 17 residues. Trimming stripped 1 base from V and 1 base from J, with 15 bases between. Germline V gene lookup returns CDR1 SGHTA and CDR2 FQGNSA. The CDR3 here is CASSLVRSRVRTDTQYF. In nucleotides, the CDR3 is TGTGCCAGCAGCTTAGTCAGGAGTAGGGTCCGCACAGATACGCAGTATTTT.

This sequence joins TRBV5-1 and TRBJ2-3, with 9 bases fitting TRBD2. The CDR3 length is 16 residues. CDR1 SGHRS and CDR2 YFSETQ come from the germline V gene. Trimming removed 0 bases from V and 3 bases from J; junction bases left unmatched: 5. The CDR3, as DNA: TGCGCCAGCAGCTTGGGCGCTAGCGGGGATACAGATACGCAGTATTTT. Translation: CASSLGASGDTDTQYF. The entire variable domain, with the rest obtained from reference TRBV5-1 and TRBJ2-3, is as follows: KAGVTQTPRYLIKTRGQQVTLSCSPISGHRSVSWYQQTPGQGLQFLFEYFSETQRNKGNFPGRFSGRQFSNSRSEMNVSTLELGDSALYLCASSLGASGDTDTQYFGPGTRLTVL.

V is TRBV7-9 and J is TRBJ2-5; the D gene is possibly TRBD1 (5 bases). The CDR3 loop spans 13 amino acids. Germline CDR1 reads SEHNR; CDR2 reads FQNEAQ (reference sequence). The V gene lost 1 base and the J gene lost 7 bases, with 10 bases spanning the gap. CDR3 bases: TGTGCCAGCAGCTTAGAAGGGGCAGGGACCCAGTACTTC. This gives the protein CASSLEGAGTQYF.

There are a few counts of this clone. The chain uses TRBV7-9 and TRBJ2-7, with a weak D call TRBD2 (6 bases). The CDR3 loop spans 13 amino acids. The germline V and J ends were trimmed by 5 bases and 7 bases, with 15 bases remaining between them. From germline, CDR1 is SEHNR and CDR2 FQNEAQ (reference sequence). DNA of the CDR3: TGTGCCAGCAGCCCGGTCGGGGGTGCAGAGCAGTACTTC. This codes for CASSPVGGAEQYF.

The V and J genes are TRBV4-3 and TRBJ1-2; TRBD1 is a possible D gene (5 bases). Germline V gives CDR1 LGHNA, CDR2 YSLEER. Trimming pared 0 bases from V and 0 bases from J, leaving 8 bases between. The length of the CDR3 is 15 residues. CDR3 nucleotide sequence: TGCGCCAGCAGCCAAGACAGGGTGGCTAACTATGGCTACACCTTC. Translating it yields CASSQDRVANYGYTF.

V gene TRBV6-1 combines with J gene TRBJ2-2; D is unresolved. The germline CDR1 and CDR2 sequences are MNHNS and SASEGT. This CDR3 is 15 amino acids long. Trimming cost V 4 bases and J 4 bases, with 13 bases left between them. Here the CDR3 DNA reads TGTGCCAGCAGTGGGGCCGGGTTACTCACCGGGGAGCTGTTTTTT. Amino acids: CASSGAGLLTGELFF.

The chain recombines TRBV30 with TRBJ1-2; 8 bases fit TRBD1. Germline V lookup: CDR1 GTSNPN, CDR2 SVGIG (reference sequence). This CDR3 comprises 15 residues. The V segment lost 3 bases and the J segment 0 bases; nucleotides outside the gene matches: 6. CDR3 nucleotide sequence: TGTGCCTGGAGACCAGGGGGCGCCGCTAACTATGGCTACACCTTC. It yields the protein CAWRPGGAANYGYTF.

The chain carries TRBV4-1 and TRBJ1-4; D call uncertain. Germline V gene data show CDR1 as MGHRA and CDR2 as YSYEKL. The V end lost 1 base, the J end lost 0 bases, and 6 bases lay between the germline ends. The CDR3 is 15 amino acids. The CDR3 DNA sequence: TGCGCCAGCAGCCAAGGGCTCACAACTAATGAAAAACTGTTTTTT. Protein sequence: CASSQGLTTNEKLFF.

V usage is TRBV7-3 and J usage is TRBJ2-1; D not resolved. Germline CDR1 is SGHTA and CDR2 is FQGTGA. This CDR3 is built from 14 residues. Trimming shortened V by 6 bases and J by 0 bases, and 9 bases separated the two germline ends. Here the CDR3 DNA reads TGTGCCAGCAGTCCACACGCCTCCTACAATGAGCAGTTCTTC. The encoded protein is CASSPHASYNEQFF.

This clone has a single count. The chain couples TRBV6-1 to TRBJ1-1; 7 nucleotides agree with TRBD1. The V gene end was trimmed by 8 bases and the J gene end by 4 bases; junction bases not matched to a gene: 10. The CDR3 runs 14 residues. The germline gives CDR1 MNHNS, CDR2 SASEGT. CDR3 amino acids: CASAPFDRATEAFF. CDR3 sequence (DNA): TGTGCCAGCGCCCCATTTGACAGGGCCACTGAAGCTTTCTTT.

In this sample, this clone turned up a few times. The V call is TRBV6-4, the J call TRBJ2-3, with no clear D. CDR1 MRHNA and CDR2 SNTAGT come from the germline V gene. The CDR3 covers 13 residues. V lost 0 bases and J 4 bases, leaving 5 bases between the germline ends. CDR3 coding DNA: TGTGCCAGCAGTGACTCGCAGGCAGATACGCAGTATTTT. Protein: CASSDSQADTQYF.

This chain connects TRBV25-1 to TRBJ1-2; D gene unclear. V lost 7 bases, J lost 4 bases, and 4 bases lay in between. This CDR3 has 10 residues. CDR1 is MGHDK and CDR2 is SYGVNS in the germline V gene. This CDR3 reads CASICYGYTF. The CDR3 bases are TGTGCCAGCATTTGCTATGGCTACACCTTC.

This clone is a singleton in its sample. The rearrangement links TRBV4-3 to TRBJ1-2; D not certain. The germline gives CDR1 LGHNA, CDR2 YSLEER. The CDR3 runs 14 residues. The ends were cut back, 1 base at V and 5 bases at J, with 11 bases in the middle. This CDR3 reads CASSQGSGTYGYTF. The CDR3 DNA reads as TGCGCCAGCAGCCAAGGCAGCGGTACATATGGCTACACCTTC.

The CDR3 DNA sequence: TGCAGCGCCGCCCTGGGGGGGAACACTGAAGCTTTCTTT. Translation: CSAALGGNTEAFF. The chain links TRBV29-1 to TRBJ1-1; D is perhaps TRBD1 (5 bases). Germline CDR1 is SQVTM and CDR2 is ANQGSEA. Trimming cost V 7 bases and J 1 base, with 13 bases left between them. The CDR3 loop spans 13 amino acids.

Here the CDR3 DNA reads TGTGCCATCAGTGACCGGGAAACCGGGGAGCTGTTTTTT. Encoded protein: CAISDRETGELFF. The chain is built from TRBV10-3 and TRBJ2-2, with a weak D call TRBD2 (5 bases). V was shortened by 3 bases and J by 5 bases, with 7 bases between the two germline ends. CDR1 and CDR2 (germline): ENHRY, SYGVKD. The CDR3 length is 13 residues.

The table lists this clone with a few counts. CDR3 bases: TGCAGCGTTGAACGGGACAGGACGTACAATGAGCAGTTCTTC. The encoded protein is CSVERDRTYNEQFF. The rearrangement joins TRBV29-1 to TRBJ2-1, with 8 positions matching TRBD1. This CDR3 spans 14 amino acids. CDR1 is SQVTM and CDR2 is ANQGSEA in the germline V gene. V shed 2 bases, J shed 4 bases, and the junction held 4 bases outside the gene matches.

This sequence joins TRBV11-2 and TRBJ2-5; D may be TRBD2 (6 bases). The germline V gene has CDR1 SGHAT and CDR2 FQNNGV. The ends were cut back, 5 bases at V and 5 bases at J, with 12 bases in the middle. The CDR3 loop spans 13 amino acids. CDR3: CASSPGLPETQYF. As DNA, the CDR3 is TGTGCCAGCAGCCCAGGACTACCCGAGACCCAGTACTTC.

This chain connects TRBV30 to TRBJ2-7; D may correspond to TRBD1 or TRBD2 (6 bases each). The V gene's germline CDR1 is GTSNPN and CDR2 SVGIG (reference sequence). Trimming took off 2 bases at V and 2 bases at J, with 7 bases between the two ends. The length of the CDR3 is 12 residues. The CDR3 region is CAWSRGAYEQYF. The CDR3 DNA is TGTGCCTGGAGTAGGGGGGCCTACGAGCAGTACTTC.

The gene calls are TRBV10-2 and TRBJ1-2; D might be TRBD1 (5 bases). This CDR3 spans 13 amino acids. The V gene lost 7 bases and the J gene lost 3 bases, with 12 bases spanning the gap. Germline V CDR1 and CDR2: WSHSY, SAAADI. The CDR3 coding sequence is TGCGCCAGCACCAGGGCCGAGGACTATGGCTACACCTTC. This codes for CASTRAEDYGYTF.

The V and J genes are TRBV23-1 and TRBJ1-4, with a tentative D call TRBD1 (5 bases). TRBV23-1 is an ORF; its function is uncertain. This CDR3 has 16 residues. V gave up 4 bases and J gave up 0 bases, with 12 bases separating them. The CDR3 reads CASSRPKGATNEKLFF. In DNA, the CDR3 is TGCGCCAGCAGTCGTCCTAAAGGGGCAACTAATGAAAAACTGTTTTTT.

As concerns this clone: This same CDR3 is encoded by further DNA sequences in the sample. The chain is built from TRBV7-9 and TRBJ2-5; the D is unclear. Germline V gives CDR1 SEHNR, CDR2 FQNEAQ (reference sequence). CDR3 length: 13 residues. Deletions cut 2 bases from V and 3 bases from J, with 7 bases between. CDR3 in DNA: TGTGCCAGCAGCTTACGTGCAGAAGAGACCCAGTACTTC. Translation: CASSLRAEETQYF.